These T cell receptor beta chains were read from a single sample in a study of cytomegalovirus exposure and HLA in healthy donors. Repertoires were generated with immunoSEQ multiplex PCR, while TCRdb's copy carries only in-frame clones and drops some. In the table there are fewer than 90,000 clones, 94% of which are singletons. Sequenced input: PBMCs. The source of these receptors is a woman younger than 30 in good health and CMV-seropositive. Each CDR3 is given with its conserved first and last residue. D genes are given only for firm matches. Expanded clones are given a class, and other clones once, few, many or no size at all.

j_gene,d_gene,v_gene,abundance,CDR3nt,CDR3aa
TRBJ2-3,NA,TRBV4-3,NA,TGCGCCAGCAGCCAAGAGGCTGGCACAGATACGCAGTATTTT,CASSQEAGTDTQYF
TRBJ2-4,TRBD2,TRBV9,NA,TGTGCCAGCAGCGTAGCTAGCGGGAGGGGGTTGAGCATTCAGTACTTC,CASSVASGRGLSIQYF
TRBJ1-1,TRBD1,TRBV30,once,TGTGCCTGGAGTGTGAGGGGGCGAGGAACTGAAGCTTTCTTT,CAWSVRGRGTEAFF
TRBJ2-7,NA,TRBV2,NA,TGTGCCAGCACCCAAAACGCGGGTAACGAGCAGTACTTC,CASTQNAGNEQYF
TRBJ1-2,TRBD1,TRBV2,NA,TGTGCCAGCAGTCCGGACAGGTCTAACTATGGCTACACCTTC,CASSPDRSNYGYTF
TRBJ1-1,NA,TRBV5-4,NA,TGTGCCAGCAGCGAAAGACGGGGGAACACTGAAGCTTTCTTT,CASSERRGNTEAFF
TRBJ2-2,NA,TRBV7-3,NA,TGTGCCAGCAGCTTAAAGGGGGGGGCAAACACCGGGGAGCTGTTTTTT,CASSLKGGANTGELFF
TRBJ2-7,TRBD1,TRBV5-4,NA,TGTGCCAGCAGCAGATCGACAGGGTCAAGCTCCTACGAGCAGTACTTC,CASSRSTGSSSYEQYF
TRBJ2-7,NA,TRBV5-1,NA,TGCGCCAGCAGCTCGGAGGGCGGATTGTGGGAGCAGTACTTC,CASSSEGGLWEQYF
TRBJ1-2,NA,TRBV5-1,once,TGCGCCAGCAGCGGGGGCGCACCTAACTATGGCTACACCTTC,CASSGGAPNYGYTF
TRBJ2-6,NA,TRBV19,NA,TGTGCCAGTAGTGCTAGGGGTCCTGGGGCCAACGTCCTGACTTTC,CASSARGPGANVLTF
TRBJ2-1,TRBD2,TRBV7-9,NA,TGTGCCAGCACCTTAAGCGGGAGGAGCTCCTACAATGAGCAGTTCTTC,CASTLSGRSSYNEQFF
TRBJ2-7,NA,TRBV4-3,NA,TGCGCCAGCAGCCAAGATCGGGTCCGCTACGAGCAGTACTTC,CASSQDRVRYEQYF
TRBJ1-1,NA,TRBV28,NA,TGTGCCAGCAGTTTGCTGCGAGAAGCTTTCTTT,CASSLLREAFF
TRBJ1-4,NA,TRBV19,NA,TGTGCCAGTAGATCTACAGGGCTGATAAATGAAAAACTGTTTTTT,CASRSTGLINEKLFF
TRBJ2-7,NA,TRBV11-1,NA,TGTGCCAGCAGCTTTGGAATTTTCAGGCAGGGTGAAATCCGGGAGTACTTC,CASSFGIFRQGEIREYF
TRBJ1-1,NA,TRBV29-1,NA,TGCAGCGTTGAAGATGGGCGGGGAGACACTGAAGCTTTCTTT,CSVEDGRGDTEAFF
TRBJ2-5,TRBD2,TRBV27,NA,TGTGCCAGCAGACTAGCGGATCAAGAGACCCAGTACTTC,CASRLADQETQYF
TRBJ1-1,TRBD1,TRBV4-3,NA,TGCGCCAGCAGCCAAGACTATCCGGGACAGGGGACTGAAGCTTTCTTT,CASSQDYPGQGTEAFF
TRBJ2-7,NA,TRBV13,NA,TGTGCCAGCAGCTTAGTGCCCGCCAGCTCTAGCGAGCAGTACTTC,CASSLVPASSSEQYF
TRBJ2-7,TRBD1,TRBV5-1,once,TGCGCCAGCAGCTTAGGACAGGGACGGTCCTACGAGCAGTACTTC,CASSLGQGRSYEQYF
TRBJ1-1,NA,TRBV18,once,TGTGCCAGCTCACCAACACAGGATTTTTCGAGAACTTTCTTT,CASSPTQDFSRTFF
TRBJ2-5,TRBD2,TRBV19,NA,TGTGCCAGTAGTACTAGGGCGGGGGTAATTGGCGAAGAGACCCAGTACTTC,CASSTRAGVIGEETQYF
TRBJ2-7,TRBD2,TRBV28,NA,TGTGCCAGCAGTTCCTTTCCGGGGGAGGGCTACGAGCAGTACTTC,CASSSFPGEGYEQYF
TRBJ1-1,NA,TRBV5-1,NA,TGCGCCAGCAGCTTGATGGACAGCATGAACACTGAAGCTTTCTTT,CASSLMDSMNTEAFF
TRBJ1-1,NA,TRBV6-5,NA,TGTGCCACAAGATGGGGGGAGTCAGGTACTGAAGCTTTCTTT,CATRWGESGTEAFF
TRBJ1-2,NA,TRBV7-8,NA,TGTGCCAGCAGCTCTGGGCTAACTGTTAACTATGGCTACACCTTC,CASSSGLTVNYGYTF
TRBJ2-3,TRBD2,TRBV18,NA,TGTGCCAGCTCACCATTGAGCGGGAGGAGGGCAGATACGCAGTATTTT,CASSPLSGRRADTQYF
TRBJ1-1,TRBD1,TRBV29-1,few,TGCAGCGTCCCCGGGACAGGAGAAGCTTTCTTT,CSVPGTGEAFF
TRBJ2-1,NA,TRBV18,once,TGTGCCAGCTCACCCGGAGGAGAGGGCTACAATGAGCAGTTCTTC,CASSPGGEGYNEQFF
TRBJ2-5,NA,TRBV27,once,TGTGCCCTCGGGGAGACCCAGTACTTC,CALGETQYF
TRBJ2-1,NA,TRBV11-2,once,TGTGCCAGCGCCTCCGTAAGCGGGCGGAACAATGAGCAGTTCTTC,CASASVSGRNNEQFF